Listed here is a single T cell receptor beta chain. Its recognized antigen is unknown. No per-base quality is available; no much larger clone lies one base away. These data are taken from a study of post-analysis software for immune sequencing data (dated by TCRdb to the mid-2010s). About the study as a whole: Recorded disease courses included relapsing-remitting, secondary progressive and progressive-relapsing multiple sclerosis, with some patients lacking subtype annotation. A subset of samples was prepared in parallel using single-end sample barcoding, then pooled and co-amplified after Illumina adapter ligation. Patient repertoires were compared against ten to twelve previously published healthy control repertoires from donors aged roughly 6 to 28 years.

Paper-wide results and their limitations: The multiple sclerosis patient group was slightly younger than the control group. Direct clustering with F measure revealed strong co-clustering of samples prepared in the same batch, which led to a batch-effect correction. Multiple sclerosis patients had significantly lower normalized Chao1 diversity than controls, a result that suggests substantial peripheral T-cell clonal expansion.

Receptors were amplified or captured by PCR. Reads for this sample came from an Illumina HiSeq 2500. To reduce PCR and sequencing biases, unique molecular identifiers were built into the TCR beta cDNA libraries. Approximately 500,000 cDNA molecules were obtained per 1 to 10 million input T cells, so each molecule approximated one T cell. The same protocol used for the earlier healthy control dataset was applied to prepare and sequence the patient libraries. Within a given batch, samples were prepared together, multiplexed and sequenced on the same HiSeq lane. Turning to the authors' computational methods: Raw barcoded reads were processed with MIGEC, discarding single-read molecular identifier groups before consensus assembly and CDR3 extraction. Clonotype tables were post-analysed with VDJtools, and diversity was normalized by down-sampling all datasets to the smallest sample size. To correct batch-related cross-sample contamination, repertoire overlap clustering matched CDR3 amino acid sequences but not nucleotide sequences. TCRdb passed the public sequencing reads through fastp at Q25 and MiXCR, retaining productive beta sequences. For every CDR3 protein sequence, its rows merge into one entry that carries the most common genes and DNA. TCRdb, not the authors, supplied the V and J calls. Present in this sample are hundreds of thousands of distinct CDR3 sequences, nearly 45% of which were seen just once. The ten largest make up about 12% of the sample.

To demonstrate the VDJtools post-analysis software, the study profiled TCR beta repertoires from the peripheral blood of around 13 young patients with multiple sclerosis. The patients with multiple sclerosis were children and adolescents between roughly 6 and 15 years of age. The specimen was blood. The receptor comes from a girl aged 10 to 17 with multiple sclerosis.

The DNA sequence follows: TGTGCCAGCAGCTTGGCGTCAGGGACCTATGGCTACACCTTC. Its translation is CASSLASGTYGYTF. The rearrangement combines TRBV5-5 with TRBJ1-2; TRBD1 is a weak D gene call, 5 bases matching. The trim is 0 bases for V and 4 bases for J, with a gap of 10 bases between the germline ends. CDR1 SGHKS and CDR2 YYEKEE are derived from the germline V gene (reference sequence). CDR3 length: 14 amino acids, cysteine to phenylalanine. CDR3 DNA only is kept here, 42 bases in frame from base 1.